A selection of T cell receptor beta chains follows, all from one sample in a study of T-cell reconstitution after alpha-beta-depleted transplantation in children. TCRdb processed the PCR reads anew with MiXCR; each CDR3 protein has one entry. Among more than 90,000 distinct CDR3 sequences listed, about a tenth were seen once. This specimen was PBMCs, taken before TCRalphabeta/CD19-depleted stem cell transplant. The receptors originated from a boy aged 2 to 9 with acute lymphoblastic leukemia, due to receive a stem cell transplant. CDR3s leave out the opening cysteine and the closing phenylalanine or tryptophan. The order of the fields is J gene, V gene, clone size, CDR3 protein. Size is stated for part of the rows, as once, few or many counts, or as a class when the clone is expanded.

J: TRBJ1-1; V: TRBV12-3/TRBV12-4; size: many; CDR3: ASSLDRVNTEAF
J: TRBJ2-3; V: TRBV2; size: .; CDR3: ASTEGVAGGWDTQY
J: TRBJ2-7; V: TRBV6-1; size: .; CDR3: ASSEGDSGTGI
J: TRBJ1-1; V: TRBV7-7; size: .; CDR3: ASSLDGATMNTEAF
J: TRBJ2-2; V: TRBV7-3; size: many; CDR3: ASSLRSGELF
J: TRBJ2-7; V: TRBV5-1; size: .; CDR3: ASSWGLAGEQY
J: TRBJ2-7; V: TRBV4-2; size: .; CDR3: ASSRSRGDEQY
J: TRBJ1-1; V: TRBV29-1; size: few; CDR3: SAGNTEAF
J: TRBJ2-5; V: TRBV12-3/TRBV12-4; size: many; CDR3: ASSFDRGQETQY
J: TRBJ2-1; V: TRBV11-2; size: .; CDR3: ASSPERAPLNEQF
J: TRBJ2-2; V: TRBV24-1; size: .; CDR3: ATSDLPEGIGELF
J: TRBJ2-5; V: TRBV6-5; size: many; CDR3: ASSYGQETQY
J: TRBJ2-1; V: TRBV4-1; size: .; CDR3: ASSQGPYNEQF
J: TRBJ2-7; V: TRBV7-9; size: .; CDR3: ASSWGTGYIDEQY
J: TRBJ2-2; V: TRBV5-1; size: many; CDR3: ASSLYPAGEGGELF
J: TRBJ2-1; V: TRBV4-1; size: few; CDR3: ASSGGHPGVGGNYNEQF
J: TRBJ1-2; V: TRBV29-1; size: .; CDR3: SVRAAGGYT
J: TRBJ2-1; V: TRBV4-1; size: .; CDR3: ASSHAIQGREQF
J: TRBJ2-7; V: TRBV6-1; size: many; CDR3: AAGYEQY
J: TRBJ2-1; V: TRBV7-3; size: many; CDR3: ASSPRTSGGHEQF
J: TRBJ1-5; V: TRBV6-1; size: few; CDR3: ASSDRTGQPQH
J: TRBJ1-5; V: TRBV24-1; size: .; CDR3: ASSRGNQPQH
J: TRBJ2-6; V: TRBV6-2/TRBV6-3; size: .; CDR3: ASGIGLAGVGGANVLT
J: TRBJ2-7; V: TRBV10-2; size: .; CDR3: ASSLQGGYEQY
J: TRBJ1-2; V: TRBV2; size: .; CDR3: ASSLRGVADGYT
J: TRBJ2-3; V: TRBV29-1; size: few; CDR3: SVGPLRDRGTDTQY